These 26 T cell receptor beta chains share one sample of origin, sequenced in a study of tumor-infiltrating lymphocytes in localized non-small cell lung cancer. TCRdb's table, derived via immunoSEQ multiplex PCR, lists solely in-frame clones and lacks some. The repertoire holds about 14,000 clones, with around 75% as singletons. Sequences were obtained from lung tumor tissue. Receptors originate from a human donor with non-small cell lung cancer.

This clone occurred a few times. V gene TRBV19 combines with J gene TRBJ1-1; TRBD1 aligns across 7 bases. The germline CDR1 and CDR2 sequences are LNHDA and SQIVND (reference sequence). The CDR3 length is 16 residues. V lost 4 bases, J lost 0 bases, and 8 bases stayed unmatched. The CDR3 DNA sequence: TGTGCCAGTAGTAATCACAGGGGAAGGGTGAACACTGAAGCTTTCTTT. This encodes CASSNHRGRVNTEAFF.

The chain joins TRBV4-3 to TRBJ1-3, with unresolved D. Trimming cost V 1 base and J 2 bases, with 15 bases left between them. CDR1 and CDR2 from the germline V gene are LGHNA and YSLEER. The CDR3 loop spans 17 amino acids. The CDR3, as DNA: TGCGCCAGCAGCCAAGGGGTTGGCAGTACCACTGGAAACACCATATATTTT. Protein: CASSQGVGSTTGNTIYF.

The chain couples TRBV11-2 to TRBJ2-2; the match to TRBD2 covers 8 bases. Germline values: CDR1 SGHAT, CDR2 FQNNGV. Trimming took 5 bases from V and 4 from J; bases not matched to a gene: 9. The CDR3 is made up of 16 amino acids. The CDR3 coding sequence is TGTGCCAGCAGCCCCAGCGGGGGAGTTGTCACCGGGGAGCTGTTTTTT. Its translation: CASSPSGGVVTGELFF.

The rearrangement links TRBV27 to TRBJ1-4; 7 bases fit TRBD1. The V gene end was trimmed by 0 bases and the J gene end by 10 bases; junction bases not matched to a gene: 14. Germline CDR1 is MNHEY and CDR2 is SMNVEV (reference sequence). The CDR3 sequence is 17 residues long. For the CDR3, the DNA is TGTGCCAGCAGTTTATCAGGGACAGCAAACACATGGGCAAAACTGTTTTTT. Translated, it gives CASSLSGTANTWAKLFF.

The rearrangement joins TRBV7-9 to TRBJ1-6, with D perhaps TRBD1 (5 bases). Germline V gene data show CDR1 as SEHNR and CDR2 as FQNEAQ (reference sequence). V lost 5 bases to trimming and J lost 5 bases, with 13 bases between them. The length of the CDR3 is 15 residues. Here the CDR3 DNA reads TGTGCCAGCAGCCCCACCGGGGGGAATAATTCACCCCTCCACTTT. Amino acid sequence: CASSPTGGNNSPLHF.

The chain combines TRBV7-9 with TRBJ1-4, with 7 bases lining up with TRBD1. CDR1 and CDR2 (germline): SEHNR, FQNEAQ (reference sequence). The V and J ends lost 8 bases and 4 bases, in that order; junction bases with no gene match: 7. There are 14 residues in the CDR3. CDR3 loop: CASLLQGSNEKLFF. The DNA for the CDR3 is TGTGCCAGCCTATTACAGGGGAGTAATGAAAAACTGTTTTTT.

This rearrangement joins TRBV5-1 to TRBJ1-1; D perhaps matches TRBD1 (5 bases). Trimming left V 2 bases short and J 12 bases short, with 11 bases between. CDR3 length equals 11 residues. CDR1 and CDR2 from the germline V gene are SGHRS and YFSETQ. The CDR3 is CASSLGRVTFF. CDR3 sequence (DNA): TGCGCCAGCAGCTTAGGCAGGGTAACTTTCTTT.

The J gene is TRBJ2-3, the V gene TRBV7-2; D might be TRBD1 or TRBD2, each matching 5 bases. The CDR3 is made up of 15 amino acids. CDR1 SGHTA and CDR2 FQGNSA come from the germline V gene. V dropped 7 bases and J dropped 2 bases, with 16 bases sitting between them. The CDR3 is CASKVGWGSTDTQYF. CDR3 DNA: TGTGCCAGCAAGGTCGGCTGGGGGTCCACAGATACGCAGTATTTT.

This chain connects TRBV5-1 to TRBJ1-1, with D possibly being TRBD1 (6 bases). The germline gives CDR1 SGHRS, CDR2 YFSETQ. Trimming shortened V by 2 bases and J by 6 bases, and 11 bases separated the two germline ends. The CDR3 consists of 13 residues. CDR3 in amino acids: CASSLQGVAEAFF. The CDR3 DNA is TGCGCCAGCAGCTTACAGGGTGTCGCTGAAGCTTTCTTT.

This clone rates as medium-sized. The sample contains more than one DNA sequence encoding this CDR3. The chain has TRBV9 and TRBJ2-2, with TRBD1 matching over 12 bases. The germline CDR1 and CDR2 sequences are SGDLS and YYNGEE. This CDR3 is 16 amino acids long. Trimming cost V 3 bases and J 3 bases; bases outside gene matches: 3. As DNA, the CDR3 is TGTGCCAGCAGCGCGGGGACAGGGGGCGACACCGGGGAGCTGTTTTTT. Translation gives CASSAGTGGDTGELFF.

CDR3 nucleotides: TGTGCCTGGACCCAGACAGGGGGTAGCAATCAGCCCCAGCATTTT. Translated, it gives CAWTQTGGSNQPQHF. The chain carries TRBV30 and TRBJ1-5, with 9 positions matching TRBD1. The germline V gene has CDR1 GTSNPN and CDR2 SVGIG (reference sequence). Trimming cost V 4 bases and J 0 bases; bases outside gene matches: 4. The CDR3 length is 15 residues.

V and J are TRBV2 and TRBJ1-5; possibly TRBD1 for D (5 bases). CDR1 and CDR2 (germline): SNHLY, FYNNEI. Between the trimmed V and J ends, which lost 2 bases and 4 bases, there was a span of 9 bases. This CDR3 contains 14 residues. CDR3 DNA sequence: TGTGCCAGCAGTGAATTGACAGAAAATCAGCCCCAGCATTTT. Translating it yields CASSELTENQPQHF.

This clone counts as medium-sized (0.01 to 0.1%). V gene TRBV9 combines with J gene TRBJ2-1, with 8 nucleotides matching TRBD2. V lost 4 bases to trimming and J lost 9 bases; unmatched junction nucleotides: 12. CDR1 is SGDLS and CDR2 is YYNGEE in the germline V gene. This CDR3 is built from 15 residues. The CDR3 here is CASSSREAPLFEQFF. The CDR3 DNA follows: TGTGCCAGCAGCTCGCGGGAGGCCCCCCTTTTTGAGCAGTTCTTC.

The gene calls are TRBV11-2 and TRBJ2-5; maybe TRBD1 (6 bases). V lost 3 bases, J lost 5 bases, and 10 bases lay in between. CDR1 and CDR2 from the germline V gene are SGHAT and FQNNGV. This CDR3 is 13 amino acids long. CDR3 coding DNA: TGTGCCAGCAGCTTCGACAGGCGTGAGACCCAGTACTTC. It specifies CASSFDRRETQYF.

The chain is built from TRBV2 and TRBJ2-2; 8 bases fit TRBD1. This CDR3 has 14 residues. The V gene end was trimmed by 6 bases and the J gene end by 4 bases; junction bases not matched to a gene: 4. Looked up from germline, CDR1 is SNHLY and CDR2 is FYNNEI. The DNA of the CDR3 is TGTGCCAGCAGGGACAGGGTGATCACCGGGGAGCTGTTTTTT. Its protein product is CASRDRVITGELFF.

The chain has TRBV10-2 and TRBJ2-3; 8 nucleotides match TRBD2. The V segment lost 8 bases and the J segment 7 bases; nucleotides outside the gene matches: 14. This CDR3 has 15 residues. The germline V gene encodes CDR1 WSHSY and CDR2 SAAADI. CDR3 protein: CASFDPERGINTQYF. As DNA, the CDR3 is TGCGCCAGCTTTGACCCCGAGCGGGGGATAAATACGCAGTATTTT.

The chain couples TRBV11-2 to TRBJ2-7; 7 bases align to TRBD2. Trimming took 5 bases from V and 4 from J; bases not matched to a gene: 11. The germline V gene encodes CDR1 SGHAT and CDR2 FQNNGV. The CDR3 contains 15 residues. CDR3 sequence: CASSPAGLGSYEQYF. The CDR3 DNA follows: TGTGCCAGCAGCCCAGCAGGACTAGGGTCATACGAGCAGTACTTC.

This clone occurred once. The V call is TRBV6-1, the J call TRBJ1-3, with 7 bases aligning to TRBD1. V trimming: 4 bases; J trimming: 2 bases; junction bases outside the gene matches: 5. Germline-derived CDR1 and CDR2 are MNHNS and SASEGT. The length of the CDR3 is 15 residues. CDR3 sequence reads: CASSGQGGPGNTIYF. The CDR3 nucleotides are TGTGCCAGCAGTGGCCAGGGGGGCCCTGGAAACACCATATATTTT.

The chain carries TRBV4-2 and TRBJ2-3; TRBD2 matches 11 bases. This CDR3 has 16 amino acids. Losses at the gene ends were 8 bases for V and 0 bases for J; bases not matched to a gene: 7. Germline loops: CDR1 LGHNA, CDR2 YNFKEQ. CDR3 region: CASSRGTSGSTDTQYF. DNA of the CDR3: TGTGCCAGCTCTCGGGGGACTAGCGGTAGCACAGATACGCAGTATTTT.

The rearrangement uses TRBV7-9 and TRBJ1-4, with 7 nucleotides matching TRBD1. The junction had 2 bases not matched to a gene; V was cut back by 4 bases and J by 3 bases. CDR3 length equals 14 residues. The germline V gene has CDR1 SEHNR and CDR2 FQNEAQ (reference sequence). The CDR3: CASSWGQSNEKLFF. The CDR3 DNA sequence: TGTGCCAGCAGCTGGGGACAGTCTAATGAAAAACTGTTTTTT.

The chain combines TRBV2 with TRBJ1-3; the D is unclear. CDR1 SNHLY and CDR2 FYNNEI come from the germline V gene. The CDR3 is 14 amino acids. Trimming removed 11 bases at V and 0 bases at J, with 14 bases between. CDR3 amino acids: CAGKQASSGNTIYF. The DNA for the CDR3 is TGTGCCGGAAAACAAGCCTCCTCTGGAAACACCATATATTTT.

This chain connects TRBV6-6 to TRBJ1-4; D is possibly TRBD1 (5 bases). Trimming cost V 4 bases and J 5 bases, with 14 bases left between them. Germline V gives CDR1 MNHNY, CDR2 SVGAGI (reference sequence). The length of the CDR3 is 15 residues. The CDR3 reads CASSSTGPTNEKLFF. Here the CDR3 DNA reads TGTGCCAGCAGTTCGACGGGACCGACAAATGAAAAACTGTTTTTT.

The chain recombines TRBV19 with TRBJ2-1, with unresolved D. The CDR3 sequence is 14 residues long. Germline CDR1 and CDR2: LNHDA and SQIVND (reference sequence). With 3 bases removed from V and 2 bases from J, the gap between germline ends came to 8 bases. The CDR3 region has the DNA TGTGCCAGTAGTATCGGACGGACCTACAATGAGCAGTTCTTC. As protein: CASSIGRTYNEQFF. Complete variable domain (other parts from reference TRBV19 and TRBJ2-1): DGGITQSPKYLFRKEGQNVTLSCEQNLNHDAMYWYRQDPGQGLRLIYYSQIVNDFQKGDIAEGYSVSREKKESFPLTVTSAQKNPTAFYLCASSIGRTYNEQFFGPGTRLTVL.

The CDR3 DNA reads as TGTGCCAGCAGCTTAGGCCGGAACACTGAAGCTTTCTTT. Encoded protein: CASSLGRNTEAFF. V is TRBV5-4 and J is TRBJ1-1; D unclear. Germline CDR1 SGHNT, CDR2 YYREEE (reference sequence). V was trimmed by 2 bases and J by 1 base, leaving 6 bases between them. The CDR3 runs to 13 residues.

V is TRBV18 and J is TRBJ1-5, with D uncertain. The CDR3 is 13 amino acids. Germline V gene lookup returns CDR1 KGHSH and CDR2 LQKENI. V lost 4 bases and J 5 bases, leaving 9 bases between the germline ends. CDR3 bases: TGTGCCAGCTCACGCGGGGTTGATCAGCCCCAGCATTTT. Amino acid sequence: CASSRGVDQPQHF. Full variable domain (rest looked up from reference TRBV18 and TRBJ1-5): NAGVMQNPRHLVRRRGQEARLRCSPMKGHSHVYWYRQLPEEGLKFMVYLQKENIIDESGMPKERFSAEFPKEGPSILRIQQVVRGDSAAYFCASSRGVDQPQHFGDGTRLSIL.

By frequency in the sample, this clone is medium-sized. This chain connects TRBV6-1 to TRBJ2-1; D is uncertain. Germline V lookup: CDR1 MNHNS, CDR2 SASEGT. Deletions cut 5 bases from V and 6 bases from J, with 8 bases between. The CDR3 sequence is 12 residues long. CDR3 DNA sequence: TGTGCCAGCAGTTGGGCTAGCAATGAGCAGTTCTTC. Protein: CASSWASNEQFF.